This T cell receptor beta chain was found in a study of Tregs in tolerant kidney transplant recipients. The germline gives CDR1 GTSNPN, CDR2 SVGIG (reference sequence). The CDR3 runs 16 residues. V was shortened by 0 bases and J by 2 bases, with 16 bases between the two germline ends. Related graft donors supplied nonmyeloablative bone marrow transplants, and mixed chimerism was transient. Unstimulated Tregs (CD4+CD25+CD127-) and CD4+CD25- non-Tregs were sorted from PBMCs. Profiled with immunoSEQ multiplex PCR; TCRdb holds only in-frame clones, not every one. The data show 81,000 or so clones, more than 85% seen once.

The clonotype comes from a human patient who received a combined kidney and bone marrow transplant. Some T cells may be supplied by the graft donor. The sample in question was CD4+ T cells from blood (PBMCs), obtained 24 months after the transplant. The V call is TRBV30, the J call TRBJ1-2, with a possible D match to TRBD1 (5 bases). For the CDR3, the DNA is TGTGCCTGGAGTGTACCGCTGTACAGGAAGAACTATGGCTACACCTTC. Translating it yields CAWSVPLYRKNYGYTF.